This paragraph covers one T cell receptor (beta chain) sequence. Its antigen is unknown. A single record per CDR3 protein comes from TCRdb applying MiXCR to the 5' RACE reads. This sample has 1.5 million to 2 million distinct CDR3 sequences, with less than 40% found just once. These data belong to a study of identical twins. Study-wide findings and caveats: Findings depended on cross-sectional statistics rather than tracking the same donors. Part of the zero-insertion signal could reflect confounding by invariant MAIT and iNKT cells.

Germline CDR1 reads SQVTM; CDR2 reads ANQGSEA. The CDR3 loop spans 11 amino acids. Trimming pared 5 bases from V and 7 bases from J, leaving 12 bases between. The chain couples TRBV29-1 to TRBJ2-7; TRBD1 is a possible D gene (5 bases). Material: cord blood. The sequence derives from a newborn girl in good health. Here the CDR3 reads CSVTGYNEQYF. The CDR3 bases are TGCAGCGTTACAGGTTACAATGAGCAGTACTTC.